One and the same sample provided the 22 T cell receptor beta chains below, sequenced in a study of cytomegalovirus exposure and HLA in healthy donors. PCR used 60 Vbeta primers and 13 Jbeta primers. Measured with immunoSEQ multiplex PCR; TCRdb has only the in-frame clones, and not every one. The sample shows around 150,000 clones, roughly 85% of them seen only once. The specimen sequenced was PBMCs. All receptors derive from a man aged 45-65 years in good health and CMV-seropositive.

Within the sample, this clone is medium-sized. Here the CDR3 reads CASSEAEQGAGNTIYF. DNA of the CDR3: TGTGCCAGCAGTGAAGCAGAGCAGGGGGCTGGAAACACCATATATTTT. The V and J genes are TRBV6-1 and TRBJ1-3; 7 positions agree with TRBD1. Germline V gene lookup returns CDR1 MNHNS and CDR2 SASEGT. Losses at the gene ends were 0 bases for V and 2 bases for J; bases not matched to a gene: 4. This CDR3 spans 16 amino acids.

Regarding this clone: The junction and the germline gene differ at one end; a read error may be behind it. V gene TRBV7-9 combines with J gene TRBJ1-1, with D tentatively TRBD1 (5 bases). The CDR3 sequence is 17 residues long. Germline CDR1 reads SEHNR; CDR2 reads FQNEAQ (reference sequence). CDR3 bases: TGTTCCAGCAGCTTAGGGACTGGTGTCTGGTTGAACACTGAAGCTTTCTTT. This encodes CSSSLGTGVWLNTEAFF.

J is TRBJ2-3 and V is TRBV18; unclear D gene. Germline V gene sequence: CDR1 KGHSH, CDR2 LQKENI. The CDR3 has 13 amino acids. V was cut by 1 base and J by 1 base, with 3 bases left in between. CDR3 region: CASSPLGTDTQYF. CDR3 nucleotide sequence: TGTGCCAGCTCACCACTAGGCACAGATACGCAGTATTTT.

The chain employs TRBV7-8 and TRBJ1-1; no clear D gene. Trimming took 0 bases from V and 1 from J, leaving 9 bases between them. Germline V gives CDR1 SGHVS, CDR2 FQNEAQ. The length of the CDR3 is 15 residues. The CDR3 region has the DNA TGTGCCAGCAGCTTAGCGGAGGAAAGGAACACTGAAGCTTTCTTT. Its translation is CASSLAEERNTEAFF.

The chain's CDR3 is CASSVGRVENEQFF. The CDR3 nucleotides are TGTGCCAGCAGCGTGGGGAGGGTCGAAAATGAGCAGTTCTTC. V is TRBV9 and J is TRBJ2-1, with 7 positions matching TRBD2. V was clipped by 2 bases and J by 7 bases; unmatched bases: 6. The CDR3 covers 14 residues. The V gene's germline CDR1 is SGDLS and CDR2 YYNGEE.

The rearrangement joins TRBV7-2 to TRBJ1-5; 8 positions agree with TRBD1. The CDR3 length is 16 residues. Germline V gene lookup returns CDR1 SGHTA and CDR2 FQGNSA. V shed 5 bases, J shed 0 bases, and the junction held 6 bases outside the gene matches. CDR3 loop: CASSRTGTYSNQPQHF. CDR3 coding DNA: TGTGCCAGCAGCCGGACAGGGACATATAGCAATCAGCCCCAGCATTTT.

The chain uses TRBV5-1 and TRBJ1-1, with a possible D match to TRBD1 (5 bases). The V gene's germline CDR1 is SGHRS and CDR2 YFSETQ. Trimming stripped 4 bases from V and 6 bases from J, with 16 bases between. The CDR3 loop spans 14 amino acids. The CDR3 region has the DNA TGCGCCAGCAGCGGGGGACGGGGGATCGCTGAAGCTTTCTTT. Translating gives CASSGGRGIAEAFF.

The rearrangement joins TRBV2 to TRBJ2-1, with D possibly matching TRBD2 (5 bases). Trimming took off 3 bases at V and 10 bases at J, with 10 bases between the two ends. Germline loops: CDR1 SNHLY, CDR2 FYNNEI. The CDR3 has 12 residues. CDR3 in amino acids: CASSDHPGEQFF. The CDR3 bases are TGTGCCAGCAGTGACCACCCGGGGGAGCAGTTCTTC.

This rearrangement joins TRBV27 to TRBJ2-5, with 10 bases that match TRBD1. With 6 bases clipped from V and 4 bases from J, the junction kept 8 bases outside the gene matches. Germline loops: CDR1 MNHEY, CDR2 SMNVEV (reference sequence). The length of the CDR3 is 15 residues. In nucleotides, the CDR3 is TGTGCCAGCAGCCCTGTGGGACAGGGGATAGAGACCCAGTACTTC. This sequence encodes CASSPVGQGIETQYF.

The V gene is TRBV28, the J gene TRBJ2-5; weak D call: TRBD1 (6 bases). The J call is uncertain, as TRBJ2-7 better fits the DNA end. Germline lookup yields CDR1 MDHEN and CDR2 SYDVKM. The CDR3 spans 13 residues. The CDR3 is CASIGQWPYEQYF. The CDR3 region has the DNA TGTGCCAGCATTGGACAGTGGCCCTACGAGCAGTACTTC.

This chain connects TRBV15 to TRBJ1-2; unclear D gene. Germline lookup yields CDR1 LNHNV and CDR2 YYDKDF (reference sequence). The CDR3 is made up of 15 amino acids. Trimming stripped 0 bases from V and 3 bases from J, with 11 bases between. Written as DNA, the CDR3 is TGTGCCACCAGCAGAGATTTGGGCAGTCACTATGGCTACACCTTC. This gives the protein CATSRDLGSHYGYTF.

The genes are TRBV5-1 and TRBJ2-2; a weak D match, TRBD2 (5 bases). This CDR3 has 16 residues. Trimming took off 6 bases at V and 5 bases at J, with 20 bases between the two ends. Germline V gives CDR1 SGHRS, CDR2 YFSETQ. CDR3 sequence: CASTSQRGRGTGELFF. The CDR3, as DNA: TGCGCCAGCACCTCACAACGAGGGCGCGGGACCGGGGAGCTGTTTTTT.

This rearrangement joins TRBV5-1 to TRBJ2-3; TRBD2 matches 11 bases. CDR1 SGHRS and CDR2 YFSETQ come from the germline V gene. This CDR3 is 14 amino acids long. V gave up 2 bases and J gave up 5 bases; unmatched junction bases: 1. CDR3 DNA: TGCGCCAGCAGCTTCGGGACTAGCGGAGATACGCAGTATTTT. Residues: CASSFGTSGDTQYF. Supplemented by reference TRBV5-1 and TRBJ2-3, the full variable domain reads KAGVTQTPRYLIKTRGQQVTLSCSPISGHRSVSWYQQTPGQGLQFLFEYFSETQRNKGNFPGRFSGRQFSNSRSEMNVSTLELGDSALYLCASSFGTSGDTQYFGPGTRLTVL.

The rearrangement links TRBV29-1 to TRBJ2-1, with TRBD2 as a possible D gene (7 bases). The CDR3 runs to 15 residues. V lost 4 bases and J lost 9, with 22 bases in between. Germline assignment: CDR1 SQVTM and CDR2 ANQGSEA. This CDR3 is CSVGGGGSYRSEQFF. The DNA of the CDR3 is TGCAGCGTTGGGGGAGGGGGGAGTTATAGGAGTGAGCAGTTCTTC.

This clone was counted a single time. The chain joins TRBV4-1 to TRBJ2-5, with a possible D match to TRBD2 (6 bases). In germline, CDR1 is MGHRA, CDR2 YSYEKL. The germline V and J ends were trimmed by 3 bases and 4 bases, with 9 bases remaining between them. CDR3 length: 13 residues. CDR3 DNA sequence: TGCGCCAGCAGCCAGGGACTGCTAGAGACCCAGTACTTC. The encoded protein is CASSQGLLETQYF.

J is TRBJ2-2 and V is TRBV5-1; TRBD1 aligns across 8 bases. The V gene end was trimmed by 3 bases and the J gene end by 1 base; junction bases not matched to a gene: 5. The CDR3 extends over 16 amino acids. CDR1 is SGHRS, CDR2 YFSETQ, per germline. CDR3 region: CASSSGGQGNTGELFF. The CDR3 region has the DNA TGCGCCAGCAGCTCCGGTGGACAGGGGAACACCGGGGAGCTGTTTTTT. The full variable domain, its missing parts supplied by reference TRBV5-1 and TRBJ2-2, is KAGVTQTPRYLIKTRGQQVTLSCSPISGHRSVSWYQQTPGQGLQFLFEYFSETQRNKGNFPGRFSGRQFSNSRSEMNVSTLELGDSALYLCASSSGGQGNTGELFFGEGSRLTVL.

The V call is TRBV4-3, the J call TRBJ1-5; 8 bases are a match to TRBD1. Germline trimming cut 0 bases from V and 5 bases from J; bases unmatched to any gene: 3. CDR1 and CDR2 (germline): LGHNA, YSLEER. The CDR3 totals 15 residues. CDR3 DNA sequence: TGCGCCAGCAGCCAAGATCGGACAGGGTATCAGCCCCAGCATTTT. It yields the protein CASSQDRTGYQPQHF.

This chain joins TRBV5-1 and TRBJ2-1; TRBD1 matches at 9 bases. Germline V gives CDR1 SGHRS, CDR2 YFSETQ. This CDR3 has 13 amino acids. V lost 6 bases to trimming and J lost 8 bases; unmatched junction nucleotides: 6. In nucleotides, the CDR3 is TGCGCCAGCACCCCGGACAGGGGCGATGAGCAGTTCTTC. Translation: CASTPDRGDEQFF.

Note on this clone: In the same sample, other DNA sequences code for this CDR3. The CDR3 DNA sequence: TGTGCCAGCAGCGTGACAGGGGGGGGCAATCAGCCCCAGCATTTT. It translates to CASSVTGGGNQPQHF. V is TRBV9 and J is TRBJ1-5; 9 positions agree with TRBD1. This CDR3 is 15 amino acids long. In germline, CDR1 is SGDLS, CDR2 YYNGEE. V lost 2 bases and J lost 2; bases outside the gene matches: 2.

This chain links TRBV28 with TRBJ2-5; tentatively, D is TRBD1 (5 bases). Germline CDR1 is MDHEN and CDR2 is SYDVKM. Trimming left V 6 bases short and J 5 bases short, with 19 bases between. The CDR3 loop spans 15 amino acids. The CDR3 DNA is TGTGCCAGCAGGGATGGACACTCTAAACGGGAGACCCAGTACTTC. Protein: CASRDGHSKRETQYF.

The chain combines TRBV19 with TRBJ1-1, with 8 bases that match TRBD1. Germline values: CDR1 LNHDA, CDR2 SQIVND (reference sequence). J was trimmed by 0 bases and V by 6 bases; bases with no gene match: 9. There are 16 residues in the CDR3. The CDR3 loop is CASRGRGPPMNTEAFF. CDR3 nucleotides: TGTGCCAGTAGGGGCAGGGGGCCTCCCATGAACACTGAAGCTTTCTTT.

For the CDR3, the DNA is TGTGCCAGCAGTGGACTAACAAAGACCCAGTACTTC. Encoded protein: CASSGLTKTQYF. The V gene is TRBV6-5, the J gene TRBJ2-5, with a weak D call TRBD2 (6 bases). Between the trimmed V and J ends, which lost 5 bases and 6 bases, there was a span of 10 bases. CDR3 size: 12 residues. The germline V gene has CDR1 MNHEY and CDR2 SVGAGI.